Below, 32 T cell receptor beta chains from the same sample are listed, as sequenced in a study of T cell responses to AZD1222 COVID-19 vaccine. Clones were read by immunoSEQ multiplex PCR, and TCRdb kept only the in-frame ones, dropping some. The sample has over 110,000 clones, under 95% seen once. The input for sequencing was peripheral blood, taken on day 0 of AZD1222 vaccination. Receptors originate from an adult in good health.

The chain combines TRBV10-2 with TRBJ2-1; no clear D gene. CDR3 length: 11 residues. Trimming stripped 11 bases from V and 6 bases from J, with 11 bases between. The germline gives CDR1 WSHSY, CDR2 SAAADI. In nucleotides, the CDR3 is TGCGCCGTCCGGACGGGCAATGAGCAGTTCTTC. Its protein is CAVRTGNEQFF.

The gene calls are TRBV7-9 and TRBJ2-5, with 7 bases lining up with TRBD2. This CDR3 has 13 amino acids. Looked up from germline, CDR1 is SEHNR and CDR2 is FQNEAQ (reference sequence). J gave up 5 bases and V 10 bases, and 10 bases lay outside the gene matches. CDR3 in DNA: TGTGCCACCCTCCAGGGTAGCGGGGAGACCCAGTACTTC. Protein product: CATLQGSGETQYF.

The chain recombines TRBV2 with TRBJ2-1; D remains ambiguous. Germline lookup yields CDR1 SNHLY and CDR2 FYNNEI. Trimming stripped 5 bases from V and 0 bases from J, with 11 bases between. This CDR3 is 15 amino acids long. The CDR3 bases are TGTGCCAGCAGTCCACCCAGGAGCTCCTACAATGAGCAGTTCTTC. It specifies CASSPPRSSYNEQFF.

The V gene is TRBV5-4, the J gene TRBJ2-7; 9 bases agree with TRBD1. This CDR3 comprises 17 residues. Germline V gives CDR1 SGHNT, CDR2 YYREEE (reference sequence). V trimming: 5 bases; J trimming: 2 bases; junction bases outside the gene matches: 14. The CDR3 DNA is TGTGCCAGCAGGCCCGGGACAGGGCTTCAAGGCACCTACGAGCAGTACTTC. This codes for CASRPGTGLQGTYEQYF.

The chain combines TRBV6-4 with TRBJ2-1; 8 bases line up with TRBD2. Germline V gene data show CDR1 as MRHNA and CDR2 as SNTAGT. J lost 9 bases, V lost 7 bases, and 11 bases had no gene match. CDR3 length: 14 amino acids. The CDR3 DNA is TGTGCCAGCAAGGTCACTAGCGGAAGCACTGAGCAGTTCTTC. Amino acid sequence: CASKVTSGSTEQFF.

The chain has TRBV7-9 and TRBJ2-1; possibly TRBD1 for D (6 bases). CDR1 is SEHNR and CDR2 is FQNEAQ in the germline V gene (reference sequence). The CDR3 covers 17 residues. The ends were cut back, 3 bases at V and 3 bases at J, with 18 bases in the middle. As DNA, the CDR3 is TGTGCCAGCAGCTTCGACGGTTCAGGGGTAAGCTACAATGAGCAGTTCTTC. Protein: CASSFDGSGVSYNEQFF.

With regard to this clone: Its ends do not fully match the called genes, so a read error is possible. The V call is TRBV7-7, the J call TRBJ2-5, with TRBD1 as a possible D gene (5 bases). This CDR3 is built from 16 residues. Germline V gene data show CDR1 as SSHAT and CDR2 as FNYEAQ (reference sequence). CDR3 bases: TGTGCTAGCAGCTTAGTAGGTGGCAGGGTCCAAGAGACCCAGTACTTC. Its protein product is CASSLVGGRVQETQYF.

The chain has TRBV29-1 and TRBJ1-1; 7 bases fit TRBD1. Germline V lookup: CDR1 SQVTM, CDR2 ANQGSEA. The V and J ends lost 3 bases and 6 bases, in that order; junction bases with no gene match: 22. The CDR3 has 18 residues. The CDR3: CSVDPYRIRGGAKAEAFF. In nucleotides, the CDR3 is TGCAGCGTTGACCCTTATCGGATTAGAGGGGGCGCGAAGGCTGAAGCTTTCTTT.

The chain has TRBV7-9 and TRBJ2-1, with D possibly matching TRBD2 (5 bases). The CDR3 sequence is 15 residues long. The germline V gene has CDR1 SEHNR and CDR2 FQNEAQ (reference sequence). The V and J ends lost 2 bases and 8 bases respectively, with 16 bases between them. CDR3 bases: TGTGCCAGCAGCTTAAATGAGGGTCGCTGGGATGAGCAGTTCTTC. As protein: CASSLNEGRWDEQFF.

The V gene is TRBV6-5, the J gene TRBJ1-5, with 9 bases that match TRBD1. Germline V gene sequence: CDR1 MNHEY, CDR2 SVGAGI. CDR3 length equals 15 residues. V was clipped by 4 bases and J by 3 bases; unmatched bases: 4. The CDR3 coding sequence is TGTGCCAGCAGTTCCCGGGACAGGGTCAATCAGCCCCAGCATTTT. This codes for CASSSRDRVNQPQHF.

The CDR3, as DNA: TGCGCCAGCAGCCAAGATACGGGGACCGGCCAGCCCCAGCATTTT. It specifies CASSQDTGTGQPQHF. This chain joins TRBV4-3 and TRBJ1-5; D is perhaps TRBD1 (5 bases). Trimming took off 0 bases at V and 7 bases at J, with 13 bases between the two ends. This CDR3 has 15 amino acids. Germline CDR1 is LGHNA and CDR2 is YSLEER.

The V call is TRBV6-6, the J call TRBJ2-7, with 7 positions matching TRBD2. The CDR3 runs to 15 residues. The V gene's germline CDR1 is MNHNY and CDR2 SVGAGI (reference sequence). V was pared by 3 bases and J by 1 base, with 6 bases of the junction left unmatched. CDR3 sequence reads: CASSYDGGSSYEQYF. DNA of the CDR3: TGTGCCAGCAGTTATGACGGCGGGAGTTCCTACGAGCAGTACTTC.

V is TRBV7-9 and J is TRBJ1-2; TRBD1 is a possible D gene (6 bases). Trimming cost V 5 bases and J 6 bases, with 25 bases left between them. Germline V gene lookup returns CDR1 SEHNR and CDR2 FQNEAQ (reference sequence). This CDR3 region has 17 residues. CDR3 protein: CASSPQRPLTGFDGYTF. The CDR3 DNA reads as TGTGCCAGCAGCCCCCAAAGGCCCCTTACAGGGTTTGATGGCTACACCTTC.

CDR3 in DNA: TGTGCCAGCAGCTTATCTGGGGGGCCCTACGAGCAGTACTTC. It specifies CASSLSGGPYEQYF. The chain has TRBV7-3 and TRBJ2-7; D assignment may be TRBD1 or TRBD2 (6 bases each). This CDR3 region has 14 residues. The ends were cut back, 2 bases at V and 2 bases at J, with 10 bases in the middle. Germline CDR1 and CDR2: SGHTA and FQGTGA.

With respect to this clone: Relative to the germline gene, one junction end is altered; a read error may explain this. The V and J genes are TRBV27 and TRBJ1-2; 8 positions match TRBD1. Germline CDR1 MNHEY, CDR2 SMNVEV (reference sequence). The CDR3 is 12 amino acids. DNA for the CDR3: TGTGCCAGCAGTTCCCAGGACAGGGCCTATCACTTC. This sequence encodes CASSSQDRAYHF.

The rearrangement joins TRBV5-5 to TRBJ1-6; D unresolved. CDR3 size: 14 residues. Per germline, CDR1 SGHKS and CDR2 YYEKEE (reference sequence). Between the trimmed V and J ends, which lost 3 bases and 7 bases, there was a span of 11 bases. The CDR3 region has the DNA TGTGCCAGCAGCTCTAATTGGGGAAATTCACCCCTCCACTTT. This encodes CASSSNWGNSPLHF.

The chain recombines TRBV27 with TRBJ1-5; the match to TRBD1 covers 9 bases. J gave up 9 bases and V 5 bases, and 8 bases lay outside the gene matches. There are 14 residues in the CDR3. CDR1 and CDR2 from the germline V gene are MNHEY and SMNVEV (reference sequence). CDR3 sequence (DNA): TGTGCCAGCAGTCCAGGACAGGGGTTCGGGCCCCAGCATTTT. This translates into CASSPGQGFGPQHF.

This chain links TRBV3-1 (or the pseudogene TRBV3-2) with TRBJ1-2; weak D call: TRBD1 (6 bases). Per the germline V gene, CDR1 is LGHDT and CDR2 is YNNKEL (reference sequence). This CDR3 is 13 amino acids long. Deletions cut 3 bases from V and 4 bases from J, with 9 bases between. CDR3 residues: CASSQGAVYGYTF. CDR3 DNA: TGTGCCAGCAGCCAGGGGGCGGTCTATGGCTACACCTTC.

The chain combines TRBV3-1 (or the pseudogene TRBV3-2) with TRBJ1-2, with D possibly being TRBD1 (6 bases). Germline CDR1 is LGHDT and CDR2 is YNNKEL (reference sequence). V lost 4 bases and J lost 5, with 11 bases in between. There are 13 residues in the CDR3. The CDR3 region is CASSLQGEYGYTF. DNA of the CDR3: TGTGCCAGCAGCCTACAGGGAGAATATGGCTACACCTTC.

V gene TRBV10-3 combines with J gene TRBJ1-1; 7 bases fit TRBD1. The CDR3 has 13 residues. Trimming removed 6 bases from V and 2 bases from J; junction bases left unmatched: 3. Germline lookup yields CDR1 ENHRY and CDR2 SYGVKD. The CDR3 DNA follows: TGTGCCATCAGGGGGACAGATAACACTGAAGCTTTCTTT. It is translated as CAIRGTDNTEAFF.

This clone came up once. The chain employs TRBV7-9 and TRBJ1-1, with D perhaps TRBD1 (6 bases). The CDR3 length is 13 residues. Trimming cost V 5 bases and J 3 bases, with 10 bases left between them. CDR1 and CDR2 (germline): SEHNR, FQNEAQ (reference sequence). CDR3 loop: CASSTEGDTEAFF. The CDR3 DNA sequence: TGTGCCAGCAGCACAGAGGGGGACACTGAAGCTTTCTTT.

The chain recombines TRBV5-1 with TRBJ2-5, with a possible D match to TRBD1 (6 bases). The CDR3 loop spans 17 amino acids. V was shortened by 4 bases and J by 2 bases, with 21 bases between the two germline ends. Germline V lookup: CDR1 SGHRS, CDR2 YFSETQ. CDR3 sequence: CASSRTDHSTQQETQYF. CDR3 DNA sequence: TGCGCCAGCAGCCGGACAGATCACTCAACACAACAAGAGACCCAGTACTTC.

The chain combines TRBV6-2 or TRBV6-3 with TRBJ1-5; 9 nucleotides align to TRBD1. The CDR3 is 20 amino acids. CDR1 MNHEY and CDR2 SVGEGT come from the germline V gene. V trimming: 3 bases; J trimming: 2 bases; junction bases outside the gene matches: 17. The CDR3: CASSYEPGQGTVSGNQPQHF. CDR3 in DNA: TGTGCCAGCAGTTATGAACCGGGACAGGGTACGGTTAGCGGCAATCAGCCCCAGCATTTT.

The genes are TRBV5-4 and TRBJ2-7; TRBD2 agrees at 8 bases. Trimming took 4 bases from V and 3 from J; bases not matched to a gene: 15. The germline V gene has CDR1 SGHNT and CDR2 YYREEE (reference sequence). The CDR3 runs to 17 residues. This CDR3 reads CASSANPSGSSLYEQYF. In DNA form, the CDR3 reads TGTGCCAGCAGCGCCAACCCTAGCGGGTCCTCTCTCTACGAGCAGTACTTC. Full variable domain (missing parts from reference TRBV5-4 and TRBJ2-7): ETGVTQSPTHLIKTRGQQVTLRCSSQSGHNTVSWYQQALGQGPQFIFQYYREEENGRGNFPPRFSGLQFPNYSSELNVNALELDDSALYLCASSANPSGSSLYEQYFGPGTRLTVT.

The chain has TRBV6-5 and TRBJ1-1; D is undetermined. Germline V gene lookup returns CDR1 MNHEY and CDR2 SVGAGI. The CDR3 totals 13 residues. The germline V and J ends were trimmed by 7 bases and 0 bases, with 9 bases remaining between them. CDR3 loop: CASKVYMNTEAFF. DNA for the CDR3: TGTGCCAGCAAGGTATACATGAACACTGAAGCTTTCTTT.

The genes are TRBV6-2 or TRBV6-3 and TRBJ2-7; TRBD2 aligns across 16 bases. There are 17 residues in the CDR3. Germline-derived CDR1 and CDR2 are MNHEY and SVGEGT. V dropped 2 bases and J dropped 6; count of bases not matched to a gene: 7. The CDR3 DNA reads TGTGCCAGCAGTTACCCGGGGACTAGCGGGAGGGCCCGCGAGCAGTACTTC. Its protein product is CASSYPGTSGRAREQYF.

This rearrangement joins TRBV7-3 to TRBJ2-7, with 7 nucleotides matching TRBD2. Per the germline V gene, CDR1 is SGHTA and CDR2 is FQGTGA. The CDR3 contains 14 residues. With V trimmed by 4 bases and J by 3 bases, 6 bases remained unmatched. The CDR3 protein is CASSSSGAGYEQYF. The CDR3 DNA reads TGTGCCAGCAGCTCCAGCGGGGCGGGCTACGAGCAGTACTTC.

This clone was observed once. The chain has TRBV11-3 and TRBJ1-6; unclear D gene. This CDR3 contains 13 residues. Deletions cut 5 bases from V and 4 bases from J, with 6 bases between. The V gene's germline CDR1 is SGHNT and CDR2 YENEEA. The CDR3 here is CASSASYNSPLHF. CDR3 nucleotides: TGTGCCAGCAGCGCATCTTATAATTCACCCCTCCACTTT.

This chain joins TRBV4-1 and TRBJ2-3; unclear D gene. V was trimmed by 4 bases and J by 4 bases, leaving 12 bases between them. CDR1 and CDR2 from the germline V gene are MGHRA and YSYEKL. The CDR3 runs to 14 residues. The CDR3 bases are TGCGCCAGCAGCCCTATTAGCATCCCAGATACGCAGTATTTT. Amino acid sequence: CASSPISIPDTQYF.

CDR3 sequence reads: CASSRMRNTEAFF. Written as DNA, the CDR3 is TGTGCCAGTAGCCGGATGAGAAACACTGAAGCTTTCTTT. This chain joins TRBV19 and TRBJ1-1; no reliable D call. Germline V gene data show CDR1 as LNHDA and CDR2 as SQIVND (reference sequence). V was clipped by 6 bases and J by 2 bases, with 10 bases between them. The CDR3 is made up of 13 amino acids.

The genes are TRBV6-5 and TRBJ1-2; tentatively, D is TRBD1 (5 bases). The germline gives CDR1 MNHEY, CDR2 SVGAGI. This CDR3 is 15 amino acids long. Trimming took off 7 bases at V and 2 bases at J, with 17 bases between the two ends. The DNA for the CDR3 is TGTGCCAGCACCGGTTGGGGGATAGGGAACTATGGCTACACCTTC. It translates to CASTGWGIGNYGYTF.

This clone has a handful of counts. The rearrangement uses TRBV7-8 and TRBJ1-2, with D possibly TRBD1 on 5 matching bases. The V gene's germline CDR1 is SGHVS and CDR2 FQNEAQ. Trimming cost V 4 bases and J 4 bases, with 13 bases left between them. This CDR3 contains 14 residues. The CDR3: CASSSQAGGYGYTF. The CDR3, as DNA: TGTGCCAGCAGCTCCCAAGCGGGGGGCTATGGCTACACCTTC.